The subject of this entry is one T cell receptor (beta chain). Its specificity is unknown. V was shortened by 3 bases and J by 0 bases, with 7 bases between the two germline ends. Germline V lookup: CDR1 KGHSH, CDR2 LQKENI. The CDR3 covers 14 residues. Resections took place in Japan or China from about 2013 to 2018. Produced via immunoSEQ multiplex PCR; TCRdb's table is partial and in-frame only. The sample lists about 6,000 clones, approximately 80% occurring once. This sample stems from a study of immune evolution from preneoplasia to lung adenocarcinoma. Regarding the study as a whole: Later-stage lesions appeared to have more T cells, more diversity, less clonality.

The TCR comes from a person between 65 and 79 years old with lung adenocarcinoma. The chain is built from TRBV18 and TRBJ2-3, with no clear D. Material for sequencing was FFPE adjacent normal lung tissue. The CDR3 spells CASSPRVSTDTQYF. The CDR3 coding sequence is TGTGCCAGCTCACCCCGAGTCAGCACAGATACGCAGTATTTT. Complete variable domain (other parts from reference TRBV18 and TRBJ2-3): NAGVMQNPRHLVRRRGQEARLRCSPMKGHSHVYWYRQLPEEGLKFMVYLQKENIIDESGMPKERFSAEFPKEGPSILRIQQVVRGDSAAYFCASSPRVSTDTQYFGPGTRLTVL.